This TCR beta chain was identified during a study of chronic HIV infection and antiretroviral therapy. This clonotype was seen once. Germline lookup yields CDR1 MDHEN and CDR2 SYDVKM. The CDR3 loop spans 14 amino acids. V lost 3 bases and J 7 bases, leaving 15 bases between the germline ends. TCRdb itself ran the 5' RACE reads through MiXCR, one entry per CDR3 protein. This table holds roughly 48,000 distinct CDR3 sequences, approximately 20% found once. The chain is built from TRBV28 and TRBJ2-5; the D gene could be TRBD1 or TRBD2 (5 bases each). The sample comprised peripheral blood. The clonotype was recovered from an adult who had HIV and had not received antiretroviral therapy, or was an uninfected healthy control (not recorded which). Here the CDR3 reads CASSFPGTGGTQYF. The CDR3 nucleotides are TGTGCCAGCAGTTTCCCCGGGACCGGCGGGACCCAGTACTTC.